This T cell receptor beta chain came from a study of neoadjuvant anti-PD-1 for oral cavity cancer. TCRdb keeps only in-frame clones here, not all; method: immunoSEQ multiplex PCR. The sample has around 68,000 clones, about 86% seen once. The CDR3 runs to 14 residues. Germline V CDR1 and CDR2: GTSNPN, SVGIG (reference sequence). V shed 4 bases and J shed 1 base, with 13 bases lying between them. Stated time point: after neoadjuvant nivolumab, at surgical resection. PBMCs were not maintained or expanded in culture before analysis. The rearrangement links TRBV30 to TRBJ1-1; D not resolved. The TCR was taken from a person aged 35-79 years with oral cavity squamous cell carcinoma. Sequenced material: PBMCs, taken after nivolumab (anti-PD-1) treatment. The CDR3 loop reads CAWTLDLWNTEAFF. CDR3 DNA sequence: TGTGCCTGGACCTTGGACTTATGGAACACTGAAGCTTTCTTT.